Only a few counts were recorded for the clone carrying this T cell receptor beta chain. The data were taken from a study of blood T cell repertoires in COVID-19. Overall study context: Italy, Spain and the United States were the sources of the convalescent and acute COVID-19 samples. PBMCs, B-cell-depleted T cells, or T cells provided the cDNA or gDNA that made up the material.

Authors' processing steps: Nucleated cell counts were estimated from reference gene primer amplification. Clones were sequenced by immunoSEQ multiplex PCR, and TCRdb holds only the in-frame ones, with some missing. V and J calls and clone size are copied from that table; D and trimming were computed from the DNA. The sample holds 100,000 to 150,000 clones; 55% to 75% are singletons and the top ten take less than 2.5%. CDR1 is SQVTM and CDR2 is ANQGSEA in the germline V gene. There are 19 residues in the CDR3. With 3 bases removed from V and 2 bases from J, the gap between germline ends came to 27 bases.

The specimen sequenced was peripheral blood. This sequence joins TRBV29-1 and TRBJ2-3; a possible D gene is TRBD2 (7 bases). This TCR derives from a woman in her 70s with acute or convalescent COVID-19. DNA of the CDR3: TGCAGCGTTGAGCGGCGTGGAACCCTCGGGGGGCCTAACACAGATACGCAGTATTTT. Protein: CSVERRGTLGGPNTDTQYF.